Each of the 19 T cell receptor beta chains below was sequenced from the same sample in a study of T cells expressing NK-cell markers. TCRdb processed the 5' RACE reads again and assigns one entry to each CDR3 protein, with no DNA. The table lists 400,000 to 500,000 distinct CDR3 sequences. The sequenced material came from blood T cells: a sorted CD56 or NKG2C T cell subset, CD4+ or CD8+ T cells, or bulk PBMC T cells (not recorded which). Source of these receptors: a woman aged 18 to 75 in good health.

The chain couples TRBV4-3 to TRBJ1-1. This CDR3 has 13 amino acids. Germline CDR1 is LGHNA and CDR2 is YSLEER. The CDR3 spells CASSQVMNTEAFF.

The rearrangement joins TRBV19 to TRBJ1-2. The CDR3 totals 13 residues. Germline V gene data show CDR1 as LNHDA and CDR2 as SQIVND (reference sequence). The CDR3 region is CATTLSIEYGYTF. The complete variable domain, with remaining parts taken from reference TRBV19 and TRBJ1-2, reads DGGITQSPKYLFRKEGQNVTLSCEQNLNHDAMYWYRQDPGQGLRLIYYSQIVNDFQKGDIAEGYSVSREKKESFPLTVTSAQKNPTAFYLCATTLSIEYGYTFGSGTRLTVV.

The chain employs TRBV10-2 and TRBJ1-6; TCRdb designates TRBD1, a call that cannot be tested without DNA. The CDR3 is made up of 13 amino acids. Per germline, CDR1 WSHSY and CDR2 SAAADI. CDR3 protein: CASTGQQGYPLHF.

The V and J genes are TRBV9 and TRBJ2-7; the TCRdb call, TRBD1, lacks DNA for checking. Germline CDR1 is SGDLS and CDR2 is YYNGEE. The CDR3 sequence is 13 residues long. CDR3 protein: CASSVSGAYEQYF.

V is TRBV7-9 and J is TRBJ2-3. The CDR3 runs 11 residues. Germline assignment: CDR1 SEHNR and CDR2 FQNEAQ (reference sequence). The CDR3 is CASSKADTQYF.

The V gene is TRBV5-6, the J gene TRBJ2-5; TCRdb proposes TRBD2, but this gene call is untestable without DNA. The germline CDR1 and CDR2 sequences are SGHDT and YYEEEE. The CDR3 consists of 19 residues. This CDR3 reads CASSPQRLLAGVARETQYF. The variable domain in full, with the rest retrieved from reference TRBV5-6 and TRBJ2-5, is DAGVTQSPTHLIKTRGQQVTLRCSPKSGHDTVSWYQQALGQGPQFIFQYYEEEERQRGNFPDRFSGHQFPNYSSELNVNALLLGDSALYLCASSPQRLLAGVARETQYFGPGTRLLVL.

CDR3 residues: CASSLGTGALRSYGYTF. The V gene is TRBV7-2, the J gene TRBJ1-2; TCRdb indicates TRBD1, and absent DNA this call remains unverified. The CDR3 loop spans 17 amino acids. Per the germline V gene, CDR1 is SGHTA and CDR2 is FQGNSA.

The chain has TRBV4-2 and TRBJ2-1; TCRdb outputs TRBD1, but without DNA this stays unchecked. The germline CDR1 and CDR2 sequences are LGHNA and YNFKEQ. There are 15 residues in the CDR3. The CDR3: CASSQDRGQGNEQFF.

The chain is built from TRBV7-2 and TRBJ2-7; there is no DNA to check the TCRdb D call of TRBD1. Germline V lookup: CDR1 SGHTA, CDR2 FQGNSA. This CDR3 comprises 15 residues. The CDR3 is CASSLGGSRSYEQYF.

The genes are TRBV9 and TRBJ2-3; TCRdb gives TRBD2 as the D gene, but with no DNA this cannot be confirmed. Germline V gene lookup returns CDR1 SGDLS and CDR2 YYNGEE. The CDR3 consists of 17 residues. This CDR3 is CASSVDGGAPSTDTQYF. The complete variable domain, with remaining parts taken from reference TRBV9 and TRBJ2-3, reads DSGVTQTPKHLITATGQRVTLRCSPRSGDLSVYWYQQSLDQGLQFLIQYYNGEERAKGNILERFSAQQFPDLHSELNLSSLELGDSALYFCASSVDGGAPSTDTQYFGPGTRLTVL.

The CDR3 sequence: CASSLGLAVAYNEQFF. The chain carries TRBV5-1 and TRBJ2-1; with no DNA, the TCRdb D assignment of TRBD2 cannot be verified. Germline CDR1 is SGHRS and CDR2 is YFSETQ. This CDR3 has 16 residues.

CDR3 loop: CASSPLARFFNEQFF. The V call is TRBV7-2, the J call TRBJ2-1; the D call from TCRdb, TRBD2, cannot be confirmed without DNA. The CDR3 is 15 residues long. CDR1 and CDR2 (germline): SGHTA, FQGNSA.

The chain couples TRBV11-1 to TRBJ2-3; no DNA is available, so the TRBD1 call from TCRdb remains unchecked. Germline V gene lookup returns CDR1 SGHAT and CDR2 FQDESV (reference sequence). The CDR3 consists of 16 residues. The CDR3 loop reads CASRPDRVRNTDTQYF.

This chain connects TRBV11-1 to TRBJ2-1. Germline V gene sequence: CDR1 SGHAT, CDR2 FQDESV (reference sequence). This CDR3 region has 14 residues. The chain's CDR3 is CASSLELAENEQFF.

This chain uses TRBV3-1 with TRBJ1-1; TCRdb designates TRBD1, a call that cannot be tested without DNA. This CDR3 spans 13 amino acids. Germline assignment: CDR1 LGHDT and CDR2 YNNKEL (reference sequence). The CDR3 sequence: CASSGTGYTEAFF.

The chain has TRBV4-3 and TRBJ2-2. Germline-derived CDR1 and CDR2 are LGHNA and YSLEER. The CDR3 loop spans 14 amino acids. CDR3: CASSPTEFTGELFF.

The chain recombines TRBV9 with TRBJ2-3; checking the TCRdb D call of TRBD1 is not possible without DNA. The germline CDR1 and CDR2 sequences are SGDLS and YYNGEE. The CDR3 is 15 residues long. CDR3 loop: CASSPDGETTDTQYF. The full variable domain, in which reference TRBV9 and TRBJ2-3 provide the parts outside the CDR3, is DSGVTQTPKHLITATGQRVTLRCSPRSGDLSVYWYQQSLDQGLQFLIQYYNGEERAKGNILERFSAQQFPDLHSELNLSSLELGDSALYFCASSPDGETTDTQYFGPGTRLTVL.

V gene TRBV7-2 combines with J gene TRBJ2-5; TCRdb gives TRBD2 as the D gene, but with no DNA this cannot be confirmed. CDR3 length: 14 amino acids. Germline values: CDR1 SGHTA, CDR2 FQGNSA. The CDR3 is CASSPGGPLETQYF.

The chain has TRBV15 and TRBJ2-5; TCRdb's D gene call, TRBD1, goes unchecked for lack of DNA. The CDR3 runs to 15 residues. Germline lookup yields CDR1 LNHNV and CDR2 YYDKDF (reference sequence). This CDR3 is CATSRDGTTKETQYF.